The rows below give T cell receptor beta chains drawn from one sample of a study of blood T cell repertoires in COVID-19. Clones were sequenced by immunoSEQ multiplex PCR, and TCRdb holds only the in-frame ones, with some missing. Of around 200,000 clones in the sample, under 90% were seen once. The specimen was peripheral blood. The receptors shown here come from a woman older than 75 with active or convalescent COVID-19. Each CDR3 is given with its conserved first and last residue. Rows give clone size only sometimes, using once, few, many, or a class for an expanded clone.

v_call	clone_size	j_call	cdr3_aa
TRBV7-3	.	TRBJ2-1	CASRPGGSHNEQFF
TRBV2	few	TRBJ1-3	CASRGDSGNTIYF
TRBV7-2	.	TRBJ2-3	CASSLAGSTDTQYF
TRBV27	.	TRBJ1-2	CASGTGFNYGYTF
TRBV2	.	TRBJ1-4	CASSAQGQLNEKLFF
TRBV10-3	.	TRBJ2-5	CAISGQGANQETQYF
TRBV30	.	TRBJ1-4	CAWSLTLDEKLFF
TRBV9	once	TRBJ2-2	CASSAFLNTGELFF
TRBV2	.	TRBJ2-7	CASRGTVSYEQYF
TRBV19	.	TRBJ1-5	CASSIVQGYSNQPQHF
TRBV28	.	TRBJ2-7	CASARGSYEQYF